This entry lists 27 T cell receptor beta chains sequenced from one sample in a study of CD8+ T cells in alopecia areata. Extraction of RNA preceded its reverse transcription into cDNA, which served as the sequencing template. Repertoires were generated with immunoSEQ multiplex PCR, while TCRdb's copy carries only in-frame clones and drops some. The data list over 250,000 clones, none observed once; around 1.2% falls to the top ten. Using CD4, CD8alpha, NKG2D, NKG2ACE and other markers, pooled cutaneous lymph node cells were sorted. Material for sequencing was CD4+ T cells sorted from a lymph node. These receptors originate from a C3H/HeJ mouse with alopecia areata. The strain's MHC: H2-k.

The table lists this clone with many counts. The genes and germline here are from mouse. With the read ending 4 residues before the CDR3 end, the germline J gene is used to fill in that end. This rearrangement joins TRBV26 to TRBJ2-7, with 10 bases identical to TRBD1. From germline, CDR1 is KGHPV and CDR2 FQNQEV (reference sequence). The length of the CDR3 is 12 residues. The V segment lost 10 bases and the J segment 2 bases; nucleotides outside the gene matches: 2. CDR3 sequence reads: CANGQGAYEQYF. CDR3 DNA, as far as it was read: TGTGCCAATGGACAGGGGGCCTAT.

This clone was picked up a small number of times. Each gene name is a mouse one. The observed sequence ends 4 residues before the CDR3 terminus, with the missing tail filled in from the germline J gene. V usage is TRBV13-2 and J usage is TRBJ2-5, with 11 bases aligning to TRBD2. The CDR3 spans 15 residues. Germline V gene data show CDR1 as NNHNN and CDR2 as SYGAGS (reference sequence). CDR3 loop: CASGGDWGNADTQYF. The part of the CDR3 DNA that was read is TGTGCCAGCGGTGGGGACTGGGGGAATGCGGAC.

This clone occurred a few times. Each gene name is a mouse one. The observed sequence ends 4 residues before the CDR3 terminus, with the missing tail filled in from the germline J gene. The gene calls are TRBV1 and TRBJ2-1; 8 bases agree with TRBD2. V lost 3 bases and J lost 6; bases outside the gene matches: 4. CDR1 is NSQYPW, CDR2 LRSPGD, per germline (reference sequence). There are 14 residues in the CDR3. Incomplete CDR3 DNA: TGCACCTGCAGTGCCGGTGGGGGGGGTGCT. Translating gives CTCSAGGGGA. Given in full, the CDR3 is CTCSAGGGGAEQFF.

With respect to this clone: Gene names follow the mouse nomenclature. Sequencing ends 4 residues short of the CDR3 end; the germline J gene provides the rest. V and J are TRBV1 and TRBJ1-1; 9 bases map to TRBD1. Germline V CDR1 and CDR2: NSQYPW, LRSPGD (reference sequence). The CDR3 has 15 residues. V trimming: 1 base; J trimming: 1 base; junction bases outside the gene matches: 1. The CDR3 region is CTCSAVGQGNTEVFF. CDR3 DNA (partial): TGCACCTGCAGTGCAGTGGGACAGGGGAACACA.

Worth noting for this clone: The gene symbols are mouse symbols. The CDR3 extends 4 residues past the end of the read, so its final part is completed from the germline J gene. This rearrangement joins TRBV31 to TRBJ2-3, with D unclear. From germline, CDR1 is GKSSPN and CDR2 SITVG. The CDR3 loop spans 14 amino acids. Trimming stripped 0 bases from V and 0 bases from J, with 7 bases between. The CDR3 sequence is CAWSLPASAETLYF. Partial CDR3 DNA: TGTGCCTGGAGTCTACCAGCTAGTGCAGAA.

A remark on this clone: Mouse gene names and germline throughout. The missing CDR3 end, 4 residues past where the read stops, is filled in from the germline J gene. Other nucleotide sequences from this sample produce the same CDR3. J is TRBJ1-1 and V is TRBV1; possibly TRBD1 for D (6 bases). This CDR3 region has 14 residues. Trimming cost V 3 bases and J 1 base, with 9 bases left between them. Germline-derived CDR1 and CDR2 are NSQYPW and LRSPGD (reference sequence). The sequenced CDR3 bases are TGCACCTGCAGTGCCCAGGGGAGGAACACA. It specifies CTCSAQGRNT. The entire CDR3 protein reads CTCSAQGRNTEVFF.

For this clone: The gene names given are mouse names. The read halts 3 residues ahead of the CDR3 end, with the missing end drawn from the germline J gene. This sequence joins TRBV19 and TRBJ1-6; 7 nucleotides align to TRBD1. TRBJ1-6 is flagged as an ORF with uncertain function. The CDR3 length is 15 residues. Germline V CDR1 and CDR2: FNHDT, SITEND (reference sequence). V trimming: 2 bases; J trimming: 3 bases; junction bases outside the gene matches: 2. This CDR3 is CASSMTGIYNSPLYF. CDR3 bases read: TGTGCCAGCAGTATGACAGGGATCTATAATTCGCCC.

Comments on this clone: The gene symbols are mouse symbols. The read ends 4 residues early relative to the CDR3; the germline J gene fills the gap. The rearrangement links TRBV13-3 to TRBJ2-3; D remains ambiguous. The CDR3 is made up of 13 amino acids. Germline V gene lookup returns CDR1 NNHDY and CDR2 SYVADS. Trimming removed 3 bases from V and 0 bases from J, with 5 bases in between. CDR3 DNA (partial): TGTGCCAGCAGTGCCAGTAGTGCAGAA. Translation: CASSASSAE. The complete CDR3 reads CASSASSAETLYF.

This clone was detected only a few times. Gene and germline names: mouse. The read ends 4 residues early relative to the CDR3; the germline J gene fills the gap. The chain recombines TRBV29 with TRBJ2-3; a weak D match, TRBD1 (5 bases). The germline CDR1 and CDR2 sequences are MSHET and SYDVDS. V was clipped by 2 bases and J by 0 bases, with 12 bases between them. CDR3 size: 16 residues. CDR3 amino acids: CASSLPRQPSAETLYF. Partial CDR3 DNA: TGTGCTAGCAGTTTACCCCGACAGCCTAGTGCAGAA.

This clone has at least ten counts. Gene names follow the mouse nomenclature. Sequencing ends 4 residues short of the CDR3 end; the germline J gene provides the rest. Additional DNA sequences in this sample encode the identical CDR3. The genes are TRBV19 and TRBJ2-2, with D hard to call. Trimming stripped 1 base from V and 0 bases from J, with 4 bases between. This CDR3 is 14 amino acids long. The germline gives CDR1 FNHDT, CDR2 SITEND (reference sequence). The CDR3 loop reads CASSIQANTGQLYF. CDR3 DNA (partial): TGTGCCAGCAGTATACAGGCAAACACCGGG.

As for this clone: The genes and germline here are from mouse. The read finishes 4 residues shy of the CDR3 end, and the germline J gene is used to complete it. Other DNA sequences in the sample encode the same CDR3. The chain has TRBV31 and TRBJ2-3; 8 nucleotides line up with TRBD2. The V gene's germline CDR1 is GKSSPN and CDR2 SITVG. This CDR3 contains 14 residues. V dropped 4 bases and J dropped 0; count of bases not matched to a gene: 3. CDR3 in amino acids: CAWKTGGSAETLYF. Incomplete CDR3 DNA: TGTGCCTGGAAAACTGGGGGTAGTGCAGAA.

Regarding this clone: Gene labels here are mouse ones. The CDR3 extends 4 residues past the end of the read, so its final part is completed from the germline J gene. The chain carries TRBV1 and TRBJ2-4; D call uncertain. The CDR3 length is 14 residues. In germline, CDR1 is NSQYPW, CDR2 LRSPGD (reference sequence). V gave up 4 bases and J gave up 0 bases, with 8 bases separating them. Partial CDR3 DNA: TGCACCTGCAGTGGTTCTTCTAGTCAAAAC. As protein: CTCSGSSSQN. The CDR3 in full is CTCSGSSSQNTLYF.

With respect to this clone: These gene names are mouse names. The read terminates 4 residues ahead of where the CDR3 ends, so the germline J gene completes it. This CDR3 is also generated by other DNA sequences in the sample. This rearrangement joins TRBV19 to TRBJ2-2; maybe TRBD2 (7 bases). V lost 2 bases, J lost 3 bases, and 8 bases lay in between. The CDR3 is 14 residues long. Germline values: CDR1 FNHDT, CDR2 SITEND (reference sequence). CDR3 amino acids: CASSMGGDTGQLYF. The DNA read from the CDR3 is TGTGCCAGCAGTATGGGGGGCGACACCGGG.

This clone came up a few times. Gene names follow the mouse nomenclature. The DNA ends 4 residues before the CDR3 does, and the rest of the CDR3 is filled in from the germline J gene. The chain carries TRBV31 and TRBJ1-1, with 8 nucleotides matching TRBD1. Per germline, CDR1 GKSSPN and CDR2 SITVG. The CDR3 totals 14 residues. With 2 bases clipped from V and 1 base from J, the junction kept 3 bases outside the gene matches. The part of the CDR3 DNA that was read is TGTGCCTGGAGTACGGGACAGGTGAACACA. It codes for CAWSTGQVNT. In full, the CDR3 is CAWSTGQVNTEVFF.

As concerns this clone: Genes and germline are mouse. The DNA ends 4 residues before the CDR3 does, and the rest of the CDR3 is filled in from the germline J gene. The chain combines TRBV19 with TRBJ1-1; perhaps TRBD1 as D (6 bases). The CDR3 is 15 amino acids. Germline lookup yields CDR1 FNHDT and CDR2 SITEND (reference sequence). Trimming stripped 6 bases from V and 0 bases from J, with 15 bases between. The part of the CDR3 DNA that was read is TGTGCCAGCATTTCCCCCGGGACATCAAACACA. Translated: CASISPGTSNT. The full CDR3 reads CASISPGTSNTEVFF.

With regard to this clone: A read error is the likely source, as a far larger clone sits one nucleotide away. Gene names and germline match the mouse. The read gets to within 4 residues of the CDR3 end, and the germline J gene fills in the rest. Other DNA sequences in this specimen translate into the identical CDR3. J is TRBJ1-2 and V is TRBV19, with D unclear. The germline gives CDR1 FNHDT, CDR2 SITEND (reference sequence). The CDR3 consists of 12 residues. V dropped 4 bases and J dropped 1 base, with 5 bases sitting between them. CDR3 sequence: CASSAGNSDYTF. The CDR3 DNA, read in part, is TGTGCCAGCAGTGCAGGAAACTCC.

About this clone: Gene names refer to mouse genes. Sequencing ends 4 residues short of the CDR3 end; the germline J gene provides the rest. The gene calls are TRBV17 and TRBJ2-3; 9 bases map to TRBD2. The trim removed 3 bases at V and 0 bases at J, leaving 4 bases unmatched. In germline, CDR1 is MNHDT, CDR2 YYDKIL. The CDR3 loop spans 16 amino acids. CDR3: CASSSRLGASAETLYF. CDR3 bases read: TGTGCTAGCAGTAGTCGACTGGGGGCTAGTGCAGAA.

Only a few counts were recorded for this clone. Gene names denote mouse genes. The missing CDR3 end, 4 residues past where the read stops, is filled in from the germline J gene. The chain joins TRBV1 to TRBJ2-7; 7 bases agree with TRBD2. V was clipped by 0 bases and J by 0 bases; unmatched bases: 5. The CDR3 covers 16 residues. Germline loops: CDR1 NSQYPW, CDR2 LRSPGD (reference sequence). Partial CDR3 DNA: TGCACCTGCAGTGCAGATCGTTGGGGGGACTCCTAT. It translates to CTCSADRWGDSY. In full, the CDR3 reads CTCSADRWGDSYEQYF.

In its sample, this clone was seen a few times. Gene names follow the mouse nomenclature. Coverage ceases 4 residues before the CDR3 finishes, and the germline J gene fills in the end. The same CDR3 is also encoded by other DNA sequences in this sample. The J gene is TRBJ2-5, the V gene TRBV19; D is perhaps TRBD1 (6 bases). This CDR3 has 14 amino acids. The germline gives CDR1 FNHDT, CDR2 SITEND (reference sequence). Between the trimmed V and J ends, which lost 4 bases and 2 bases, there was a span of 11 bases. The CDR3 bases that were read are TGTGCCAGCAGTCCACAGGGAGGCCAAGAC. It codes for CASSPQGGQD. The full CDR3 is CASSPQGGQDTQYF.

This clone was seen a handful of times. Gene names follow the mouse nomenclature. The read ends 4 residues early relative to the CDR3; the germline J gene fills the gap. The chain links TRBV13-1 to TRBJ1-1; D possibly corresponds to TRBD1 (6 bases). The germline CDR1 and CDR2 sequences are NSHNY and SYGAGN. This CDR3 region has 11 residues. Incomplete CDR3 DNA: TGTGCCAGCAGACAGGGAACA. This sequence encodes CASRQGT. The whole CDR3 reads CASRQGTEVFF.

This clone appeared a few times. The genes are named according to mouse. Read coverage stops 4 residues before the CDR3 terminus; the germline J gene supplies the remainder. The chain has TRBV13-3 and TRBJ1-1; D is unclear. The germline V gene encodes CDR1 NNHDY and CDR2 SYVADS. V was pared by 3 bases and J by 0 bases, with 6 bases between. This CDR3 spans 13 amino acids. CDR3 region: CASSGHTNTEVFF. The sequenced CDR3 bases are TGTGCCAGCAGTGGACACACAAACACA.

The sample holds a few counts of this clone. Gene names denote mouse genes. The CDR3 end falls 4 residues outside the read, so it is completed with the germline J gene. In the same sample, other DNA sequences code for this CDR3. This rearrangement joins TRBV13-1 to TRBJ2-4; 7 nucleotides match TRBD1. V gave up 2 bases and J gave up 3 bases; unmatched junction bases: 3. This CDR3 is built from 14 residues. Germline values: CDR1 NSHNY, CDR2 SYGAGN. The CDR3 protein is CASSETGVQNTLYF. The sequenced part of the CDR3 DNA is TGTGCCAGCAGTGAAACAGGGGTACAAAAC.

This clone has a handful of counts. The gene names here belong to mouse. The read falls 4 residues short of the CDR3 end, and the missing part is taken from the germline J gene. The gene calls are TRBV19 and TRBJ1-1, with D unresolved. Germline V CDR1 and CDR2: FNHDT, SITEND (reference sequence). The CDR3 is 10 amino acids. The CDR3 is CASRGSEVFF. The part of the CDR3 DNA that was read is TGTGCCAGCAGAGGGTCA. The full variable domain, with the rest looked up from reference TRBV19 and TRBJ1-1, is GGIITQTPKFLIGQEGQKLTLKCQQNFNHDTMYWYRQDSGKGLRLIYYSITENDLQKGDLSEGYDASREKKSSFSLTVTSAQKNEMAVFLCASRGSEVFFGKGTRLTVV.

Concerning this clone: Mouse names are used for the genes. The CDR3 end lies 4 residues beyond the end of the read and is filled in from the germline J gene. The J gene is TRBJ2-1, the V gene TRBV19, with a tentative D call TRBD1 (5 bases). Per germline, CDR1 FNHDT and CDR2 SITEND (reference sequence). The CDR3 is 15 amino acids. Trimming removed 1 base at V and 6 bases at J, with 14 bases between. CDR3 DNA, as far as it was read: TGTGCCAGCAGTATACCCGGCAGGGAATTTGCT. Amino acids: CASSIPGREFA. The entire CDR3 sequence reads CASSIPGREFAEQFF.

This clone was detected a few times. Gene names and germline match the mouse. The read ends 3 residues before the CDR3 terminus; that terminus is restored from the germline J gene. This sample includes further DNA sequences coding for the same CDR3. V usage is TRBV13-1 and J usage is TRBJ1-6; TRBD1 matches at 7 bases. TRBJ1-6 is recorded as an ORF, its role being uncertain. The CDR3 contains 15 residues. CDR1 is NSHNY and CDR2 is SYGAGN in the germline V gene. J lost 3 bases, V lost 3 bases, and 3 bases had no gene match. CDR3 amino acids: CASSGDRDYNSPLYF. The part of the CDR3 DNA that was read is TGTGCCAGCAGTGGCGACAGGGACTATAATTCGCCC.

As to this clone: Genes here carry mouse names. The CDR3 goes on 4 residues after the read ends, and that part is filled in from the germline J gene. The sample holds other DNA sequences that translate to the same CDR3. The rearrangement uses TRBV5 and TRBJ2-5; TRBD1 matches at 8 bases. The CDR3 contains 14 residues. Germline CDR1 LGHNA, CDR2 YNLKQL (reference sequence). V shed 4 bases, J shed 3 bases, and the junction held 3 bases outside the gene matches. CDR3 region: CASSPDRGQDTQYF. Partial CDR3 DNA: TGTGCCAGCAGCCCCGACAGGGGTCAAGAC.

This clone has just a few counts. Each gene name is a mouse one. The read ends 4 residues early relative to the CDR3; the germline J gene fills the gap. The same CDR3 can be traced to other DNA sequences in this sample. The chain couples TRBV19 to TRBJ2-4; TRBD1 aligns across 7 bases. The CDR3 length is 14 residues. Per germline, CDR1 FNHDT and CDR2 SITEND (reference sequence). With 3 bases clipped from V and 0 bases from J, the junction kept 1 base outside the gene matches. CDR3 DNA, as far as it was read: TGTGCCAGCAGTACACAGGGGAGTCAAAAC. Translating it yields CASSTQGSQN. The full CDR3 protein is CASSTQGSQNTLYF.